These 2 T cell receptor beta chains originate from one sample sequenced in a study of regulatory T cells in long-lasting Graves disease. Time point noted: newly diagnosed GD, antithyroid drugs for less than 3 months. The TCR library was prepared using RNA isolated from PBMCs. Investigators prepared the TCR beta libraries by applying iRepertoire HTBI primers and Arm-PCR of CDR3 regions. TCRdb reanalysed the multiplex PCR reads using MiXCR and keeps one entry per CDR3 protein. This repertoire shows 500,000 to 700,000 distinct CDR3 sequences, approximately 15% found once; its top ten account for around 18%. The sample was also linked to a second study, of T cells in Graves' hyperthyroidism and ophthalmopathy.

This material consisted of peripheral blood mononuclear cells (PBMCs), taken at new diagnosis, from a patient treated with antithyroid drugs. Receptor source: a woman in her twenties or thirties with Graves disease.

This clonotype has more than one count but fewer than ten. The chain uses TRBV5-4 and TRBJ1-1, with a possible D match to TRBD1 (6 bases). The CDR3 contains 14 residues. V was trimmed by 5 bases and J by 4 bases, leaving 15 bases between them. CDR1 and CDR2 (germline): SGHNT, YYREEE (reference sequence). The CDR3 spells CASSLRGSGTEAFF. CDR3 DNA: TGTGCCAGCAGTTTGAGGGGGAGTGGCACTGAAGCTTTCTTT.

This clonotype was counted many times. This chain uses TRBV20-1 with TRBJ1-6, with D perhaps matching TRBD1 (5 bases). Germline V gene data show CDR1 as DFQATT and CDR2 as SNEGSKA (reference sequence). Trimming took 0 bases from V and 6 from J, leaving 12 bases between them. The CDR3 spans 15 residues. Here the CDR3 reads CSARDRGGINSPLHF. The CDR3 coding sequence is TGCAGTGCTAGAGATCGGGGCGGGATTAATTCACCCCTCCACTTT.